A single sample gave rise to the 32 T cell receptor beta chains below, sequenced in a study of tumor and adjacent non-tumor tissue in lung cancer. Three rounds of nested PCR, following a modified ARM-PCR protocol, produced the TCRbeta library. TCRdb re-derived calls from the multiplex PCR reads in MiXCR, one entry per CDR3 protein. The sample shows 55,000 to 70,000 distinct CDR3 sequences, about three fifths of them seen only once. The template was RNA from unsorted bulk tissue. Specimen: lung tumor tissue. The source of these receptors is a man aged 50-59 years with non-small cell lung cancer.

J is TRBJ2-5 and V is TRBV20-1, with D unresolved. Germline assignment: CDR1 DFQATT and CDR2 SNEGSKA (reference sequence). V lost 2 bases and J 7 bases, leaving 17 bases between the germline ends. The CDR3 sequence is 14 residues long. The CDR3 protein is CSARLVRAPGTQYF. DNA for the CDR3: TGCAGTGCTAGACTAGTTCGGGCCCCGGGGACCCAGTACTTC.

In regard to this clonotype: At one end, the junction sequence differs from germline, possibly due to a read error. The rearrangement uses TRBV11-2 and TRBJ2-2; the match to TRBD2 covers 11 bases. The CDR3 spans 18 residues. The germline CDR1 and CDR2 sequences are SGHAT and FQNNGV. CDR3 amino acids: CVSSLRGVAGGRTGELFF. DNA of the CDR3: TGTGTCAGCAGCCTCCGAGGGGTAGCGGGGGGGCGCACCGGGGAGTTGTTTTTT.

As regards this clonotype: The junction differs from germline at one of its ends, possibly a read error. CDR3 DNA: TGTGCCAGCAGCATACAGACGGAATACTACGGGCAGTACTTC. This translates into CASSIQTEYYGQYF. The J gene is TRBJ2-7, the V gene TRBV11-2, with D hard to call. CDR1 and CDR2 (germline): SGHAT, FQNNGV. CDR3 length equals 14 residues.

A few counts support this clonotype. This chain connects TRBV5-1 to TRBJ2-7; D call uncertain. V was trimmed by 6 bases and J by 0 bases, leaving 16 bases between them. In germline, CDR1 is SGHRS, CDR2 YFSETQ. CDR3 length: 15 amino acids. The CDR3 spells CASKSSEQSSYEQYF. The CDR3 nucleotides read TGCGCCAGCAAATCGAGTGAGCAAAGCTCCTACGAGCAGTACTTC. The whole variable domain, remainder taken from reference TRBV5-1 and TRBJ2-7, is KAGVTQTPRYLIKTRGQQVTLSCSPISGHRSVSWYQQTPGQGLQFLFEYFSETQRNKGNFPGRFSGRQFSNSRSEMNVSTLELGDSALYLCASKSSEQSSYEQYFGPGTRLTVT.

This clonotype has only one observation. An end of the junction does not agree with germline; a read error may underlie this. The chain carries TRBV6-5 and TRBJ1-5; D remains unclear. CDR3 length: 16 residues. Germline CDR1 is MNHEY and CDR2 is SVGAGI. CDR3 nucleotide sequence: TGTGCCAGCAGACTTAGGACGGGAGATAGCAATCAGTCCCAGCATTTT. Protein: CASRLRTGDSNQSQHF.

The sample holds one count of this clonotype. An end of the junction does not agree with germline; a read error may underlie this. This sequence joins TRBV4-1 and TRBJ2-5, with a weak D call TRBD1 (5 bases). Germline assignment: CDR1 MGHRA and CDR2 YSYEKL. CDR3 length: 13 residues. The CDR3 nucleotides are TGCACCAGTAACCAAGGGGATCGACGGACCCAGTACTTC. Its protein product is CTSNQGDRRTQYF.

Concerning this clonotype itself: One junction end disagrees with the germline gene, perhaps due to a read error. The V and J genes are TRBV30 and TRBJ2-3; D remains unclear. Germline V gives CDR1 GTSNPN, CDR2 SVGIG (reference sequence). CDR3 length: 11 amino acids. This chain's CDR3 is CTLSHTDTQYF. The DNA of the CDR3 is TGTACCTTGAGTCACACAGACACGCAGTATTTT.

The sample holds many counts of this clonotype. The rearrangement joins TRBV4-2 to TRBJ1-5, with TRBD1 matching over 9 bases. This CDR3 contains 17 residues. Trimming took 4 bases from V and 6 from J; bases not matched to a gene: 13. CDR1 is LGHNA, CDR2 YNFKEQ, per germline. The CDR3 DNA reads TGTGCCAGCAGCCCTGGGGACAGGGAGCAATTTAGTCAGCCCCAGCATTTT. Translating gives CASSPGDREQFSQPQHF.

A note on this clonotype: Given a much more abundant clone one base away, this may be a read error. The V gene is TRBV20-1, the J gene TRBJ2-7; 7 bases align to TRBD1. CDR3 length: 13 residues. Germline loops: CDR1 DFQATT, CDR2 SNEGSKA (reference sequence). V was pared by 3 bases and J by 3 bases, with 5 bases of the junction left unmatched. CDR3 protein: CSASADRVYEQYF. The DNA of the CDR3 is TGCAGTGCTAGCGCCGACAGGGTCTACGAGCAGTACTTC.

This clonotype was detected ten times or more. This chain connects TRBV6-5 to TRBJ1-6, with D unresolved. Germline CDR1 MNHEY, CDR2 SVGAGI. V was clipped by 6 bases and J by 11 bases, with 11 bases between them. The CDR3 sequence is 12 residues long. CDR3 coding DNA: TGTGCCAGCAGACGGCCTGGGACACCCCTCCACTTT. Residues: CASRRPGTPLHF.

This sequence joins TRBV11-2 and TRBJ2-5; maybe TRBD2 (5 bases). Trimming cost V 8 bases and J 8 bases, with 24 bases left between them. There are 15 residues in the CDR3. Germline assignment: CDR1 SGHAT and CDR2 FQNNGV. The CDR3 DNA reads as TGTGCCAGCGGCCCGGAGCGGTTCGGTAGTGATACCCAGTACTTC. Translation gives CASGPERFGSDTQYF.

About this clonotype itself: A read error may be the cause here, since a much bigger clone is one base away. The chain has TRBV28 and TRBJ2-7; 7 positions match TRBD1. The CDR3 runs to 13 residues. Per germline, CDR1 MDHEN and CDR2 SYDVKM. The CDR3 is CAGSPGTVYEQYF. The CDR3 nucleotides are TGTGCCGGCAGCCCGGGGACAGTCTACGAGCAGTACTTC.

This clonotype was detected ten times or more. The gene calls are TRBV11-2 and TRBJ1-6, with 11 bases aligning to TRBD1. The CDR3 totals 15 residues. V was clipped by 5 bases and J by 7 bases; unmatched bases: 4. CDR1 is SGHAT, CDR2 FQNNGV, per germline. The DNA of the CDR3 is TGTGCCAGCAGCCCGGGACAGGGGGAAAATTCACCCCTCCACTTT. Protein product: CASSPGQGENSPLHF. Supplemented by reference TRBV11-2 and TRBJ1-6, the full variable domain reads EAGVAQSPRYKIIEKRQSVAFWCNPISGHATLYWYQQILGQGPKLLIQFQNNGVVDDSQLPKDRFSAERLKGVDSTLKIQPAKLEDSAVYLCASSPGQGENSPLHFGNGTRLTVT.

This clonotype was counted only a few times. The CDR3 coding sequence is TGTGCCAGCAGTATCCAGGGGACTGGGGAAAAACTGTTTTTT. This gives the protein CASSIQGTGEKLFF. The rearrangement links TRBV27 to TRBJ1-4; the D gene is possibly TRBD1 (6 bases). Germline lookup yields CDR1 MNHEY and CDR2 SMNVEV (reference sequence). The ends were cut back, 5 bases at V and 8 bases at J, with 15 bases in the middle. This CDR3 contains 14 residues. Combining the CDR3 with reference TRBV27 and TRBJ1-4 gives the whole variable domain EAQVTQNPRYLITVTGKKLTVTCSQNMNHEYMSWYRQDPGLGLRQIYYSMNVEVTDKGDVPEGYKVSRKEKRNFPLILESPSPNQTSLYFCASSIQGTGEKLFFGSGTQLSVL.

V usage is TRBV6-5 and J usage is TRBJ2-6; a weak D match, TRBD1 (6 bases). Germline CDR1 is MNHEY and CDR2 is SVGAGI. The CDR3 length is 15 residues. V lost 5 bases and J lost 3, with 11 bases in between. Written as DNA, the CDR3 is TGTGCCAGCAGTGTCACAGGGATTGGGGCCAACGTCCTGACTTTC. This sequence encodes CASSVTGIGANVLTF.

The CDR3 is CASSPGTSGFLDTQYF. The CDR3 DNA sequence: TGTGCCAGCAGCCCAGGGACTAGCGGATTTTTAGATACGCAGTATTTT. This chain links TRBV11-3 with TRBJ2-3, with 11 bases lining up with TRBD2. The V gene end was trimmed by 5 bases and the J gene end by 5 bases; junction bases not matched to a gene: 9. CDR1 and CDR2 from the germline V gene are SGHNT and YENEEA. The CDR3 sequence is 16 residues long.

On this clonotype itself: A junction end diverges from the germline sequence, so it may reflect a read error. The chain couples TRBV29-1 to TRBJ2-3; the D gene is possibly TRBD1 (6 bases). In germline, CDR1 is SQVTM, CDR2 ANQGSEA. The CDR3 has 14 residues. The CDR3 here is CSVVQGLSTDTLYF. CDR3 in DNA: TGCAGCGTTGTCCAGGGGCTTTCCACAGATACGCTGTATTTT.

The V gene is TRBV19, the J gene TRBJ2-3; D is possibly TRBD1 (6 bases). V lost 5 bases and J 5 bases, leaving 11 bases between the germline ends. Germline CDR1 reads LNHDA; CDR2 reads SQIVND (reference sequence). This CDR3 contains 13 residues. CDR3 nucleotide sequence: TGTGCCAGTAGTCAGGGGCGAGAAGATACGCAGTATTTT. Protein product: CASSQGREDTQYF.

Comments on this clonotype: This may stem from a read error, because a much larger clone lies one nucleotide away. The chain joins TRBV20-1 to TRBJ2-7; the D is unclear. Germline loops: CDR1 DFQATT, CDR2 SNEGSKA (reference sequence). The length of the CDR3 is 12 residues. CDR3 coding DNA: TGCAATGCTAATCTGTACTCCTACGAGCAGTACTTC. This translates into CNANLYSYEQYF.

In the case of this clonotype: One end of the junction is discordant with germline, which a read error may explain. The chain uses TRBV28 and TRBJ2-2; 7 bases align to TRBD1. This CDR3 spans 16 amino acids. Germline values: CDR1 MDHEN, CDR2 SYDVKM. The CDR3 nucleotides are TGTGCCAGCAGGGGGGACAGAAACGAGAACACCGGGAAGCTGTTTTTT. This sequence encodes CASRGDRNENTGKLFF.

In the case of this clonotype: This may stem from a read error, because a much larger clone lies one nucleotide away. The rearrangement links TRBV14 to TRBJ2-3; TRBD2 matches at 8 bases. Losses at the gene ends were 1 base for V and 4 bases for J; bases not matched to a gene: 10. This CDR3 region has 17 residues. CDR1 and CDR2 (germline): SGHDN, FVKESK. The CDR3 region has the DNA TGTGCCAGCAGCCAAGCTCGGAGTAGCGGGAATGCAGATACGCAGTATTTT. It yields the protein CASSQARSSGNADTQYF.

Comments on this clonotype: This may arise from a read error, as a much more abundant clone is one base away. The chain joins TRBV28 to TRBJ2-7; D remains ambiguous. Germline V gene sequence: CDR1 MDHEN, CDR2 SYDVKM. The CDR3 has 12 residues. DNA for the CDR3: TGTGCCAGCTGTTTAAATAGGGACGAGCAGTACTTC. Its protein is CASCLNRDEQYF. Filled out from reference TRBV28 and TRBJ2-7, the complete variable domain reads DVKVTQSSRYLVKRTGEKVFLECVQDMDHENMFWYRQDPGLGLRLIYFSYDVKMKEKGDIPEGYSVSREKKERFSLILESASTNQTSMYLCASCLNRDEQYFGPGTRLTVT.

This clonotype showed up many times. The J gene is TRBJ2-1, the V gene TRBV4-1; 11 bases are shared with TRBD2. The junction had 10 bases not matched to a gene; V was cut back by 0 bases and J by 0 bases. CDR1 and CDR2 from the germline V gene are MGHRA and YSYEKL. The CDR3 runs to 20 residues. The CDR3 nucleotides are TGCGCCAGCAGCCAAGATGTAGCGACTAGCGGGAAGAGCTCCTACAATGAGCAGTTCTTC. Its protein product is CASSQDVATSGKSSYNEQFF.

To note about this clonotype: One end of the junction does not line up with germline, which may come from a read error. This rearrangement joins TRBV4-1 to TRBJ1-6, with D unresolved. This CDR3 spans 16 amino acids. From germline, CDR1 is MGHRA and CDR2 YSYEKL. The CDR3 reads CGSDQDVRNYNSPLHF. CDR3 coding DNA: TGCGGCAGCGACCAAGATGTGAGAAACTATAATTCACCCCTCCACTTT.

The chain recombines TRBV5-6 with TRBJ2-7; tentative D call: TRBD1 (5 bases). The CDR3 spans 14 residues. Germline V gene sequence: CDR1 SGHDT, CDR2 YYEEEE. With 0 bases removed from V and 6 bases from J, the gap between germline ends came to 13 bases. The CDR3 DNA reads as TGTGCCAGCAGCTTGGCAGGGTTTCCGGGCGAGCAGTACTTC. This codes for CASSLAGFPGEQYF.

The genes are TRBV7-9 and TRBJ2-1; D possibly corresponds to TRBD1 (5 bases). CDR3 length equals 14 residues. V shed 7 bases and J shed 5 bases, with 15 bases lying between them. The germline V gene encodes CDR1 SEHNR and CDR2 FQNEAQ (reference sequence). The CDR3 protein is CASILWGENNEQFF. The DNA for the CDR3 is TGTGCCAGCATCCTTTGGGGCGAGAACAATGAGCAGTTCTTC.

The V gene is TRBV19, the J gene TRBJ2-5; weak D call: TRBD2 (6 bases). CDR1 and CDR2 from the germline V gene are LNHDA and SQIVND (reference sequence). The length of the CDR3 is 16 residues. V lost 1 base, J lost 1 base, and 13 bases lay in between. As DNA, the CDR3 is TGTGCCAGTAGTATAGGGGGAGGCAGATCCCAAGAGACCCAGTACTTC. It translates to CASSIGGGRSQETQYF.

This chain uses TRBV5-1 with TRBJ2-7; D not certain. The CDR3 consists of 14 residues. With 2 bases removed from V and 0 bases from J, the gap between germline ends came to 9 bases. Germline CDR1 SGHRS, CDR2 YFSETQ. The CDR3 DNA follows: TGCGCCAGCAGCTTTGGCAGCGACTCCTACGAGCAGTACTTC. Translation: CASSFGSDSYEQYF.

The CDR3 nucleotides are TGTGCCACCACAGCCAGGGAGGGAGGGTACACCGGGGAGCTGTTTTTT. Amino acid sequence: CATTAREGGYTGELFF. V is TRBV28 and J is TRBJ2-2, with 7 bases lining up with TRBD2. Germline V gene lookup returns CDR1 MDHEN and CDR2 SYDVKM. J lost 3 bases, V lost 10 bases, and 14 bases had no gene match. The length of the CDR3 is 16 residues.

As for this clonotype: A read error may explain this, as a much larger clone is one base away. Because it lacks the conserved phenylalanine or tryptophan at the end, this CDR3 is likely a read error. V usage is TRBV29-1 and J usage is TRBJ1-1; D is perhaps TRBD1 (5 bases). Germline V gene data show CDR1 as SQVTM and CDR2 as ANQGSEA. The CDR3 has 14 residues. Trimming cost V 7 bases and J 4 bases, with 19 bases left between them. The CDR3 DNA follows: TGCAGCGGAGGGGTCCAAGCAGCTTTCACTGAAGCTTTCTCT. The encoded protein is CSGGVQAAFTEAFS.

Many counts were recorded for this clonotype. The chain is built from TRBV10-3 and TRBJ1-2; 8 positions agree with TRBD1. With 2 bases clipped from V and 5 bases from J, the junction kept 7 bases outside the gene matches. Germline CDR1 reads ENHRY; CDR2 reads SYGVKD. The CDR3 sequence is 15 residues long. The CDR3 nucleotides read TGTGCCATCAGTGAGAAGGCAGGGGGCAGTTATGGCTACACCTTC. This gives the protein CAISEKAGGSYGYTF.

This clonotype occurred a few times. Since a much larger clone is just one base distant, this may be a read error. Written as DNA, the CDR3 is TGTACCAGCAGTCCGCGGGACCTCTCCTACGAGCAGTACTTC. Protein sequence: CTSSPRDLSYEQYF. V gene TRBV12-3 or TRBV12-4 combines with J gene TRBJ2-7; a possible D gene is TRBD2 (6 bases). The CDR3 has 14 amino acids.